These 13 T cell receptor beta chains share one sample of origin, sequenced in a study of T cell changes during pregnancy in multiple sclerosis. Profiled with immunoSEQ multiplex PCR; TCRdb holds only in-frame clones, not every one. The sample carries fewer than 150,000 clones, about 95% recorded once. The material was peripheral blood, obtained after pregnancy. The receptor source for this set is a female donor with multiple sclerosis, enrolled in a pregnancy study.

This sequence joins TRBV7-9 and TRBJ2-7; no reliable D call. V lost 3 bases to trimming and J lost 4 bases, with 10 bases between them. Per germline, CDR1 SEHNR and CDR2 FQNEAQ (reference sequence). The CDR3 spans 13 residues. The CDR3 DNA is TGTGCCAGCAGCTTTAATACACCATACGAGCAGTACTTC. As protein: CASSFNTPYEQYF.

V and J are TRBV28 and TRBJ2-7; 7 nucleotides line up with TRBD1. This CDR3 comprises 13 residues. Trimming at V came to 8 bases and at J to 0 bases, leaving 4 bases not matched to a gene. CDR1 MDHEN and CDR2 SYDVKM come from the germline V gene. This CDR3 reads CASSGTVSYEQYF. The CDR3 DNA reads as TGTGCCAGCTCGGGGACAGTCTCCTACGAGCAGTACTTC.

The V call is TRBV27, the J call TRBJ2-4, with TRBD1 matching over 8 bases. V lost 7 bases and J lost 1; bases outside the gene matches: 12. The CDR3 has 17 residues. The V gene's germline CDR1 is MNHEY and CDR2 SMNVEV (reference sequence). The CDR3 DNA follows: TGTGCCAGCACCCCGGGACAGGTCCCCTGGGCCAAAAACATTCAGTACTTC. Its protein product is CASTPGQVPWAKNIQYF.

J is TRBJ2-3 and V is TRBV2; TRBD1 matches 7 bases. Germline values: CDR1 SNHLY, CDR2 FYNNEI. V dropped 5 bases and J dropped 1; count of bases not matched to a gene: 3. There are 14 residues in the CDR3. The CDR3: CASSRQGRTDTQYF. CDR3 coding DNA: TGTGCCAGCAGTCGACAGGGACGCACAGATACGCAGTATTTT.

This chain joins TRBV7-2 and TRBJ2-2; 8 nucleotides align to TRBD1. The V gene's germline CDR1 is SGHTA and CDR2 FQGNSA. This CDR3 is built from 16 residues. With 3 bases clipped from V and 7 bases from J, the junction kept 10 bases outside the gene matches. Here the CDR3 reads CASSFRQGPSGGELFF. The CDR3 bases are TGTGCCAGCAGCTTTCGACAGGGGCCTTCGGGCGGGGAGCTGTTTTTT. The full variable domain, with the rest looked up from reference TRBV7-2 and TRBJ2-2, is GAGVSQSPSNKVTEKGKDVELRCDPISGHTALYWYRQSLGQGLEFLIYFQGNSAPDKSGLPSDRFSAERTGGSVSTLTIQRTQQEDSAVYLCASSFRQGPSGGELFFGEGSRLTVL.

The rearrangement uses TRBV7-9 and TRBJ2-3; a possible D gene is TRBD2 (6 bases). Between the trimmed V and J ends, which lost 5 bases and 6 bases, there was a span of 12 bases. The CDR3 has 13 residues. Germline CDR1 is SEHNR and CDR2 is FQNEAQ (reference sequence). CDR3 bases: TGTGCCAGCAGCCCTTTCGGGAGTGATACGCAGTATTTT. Encoded protein: CASSPFGSDTQYF.

V and J are TRBV6-4 and TRBJ1-1, with TRBD1 identical over 9 bases. The CDR3 has 15 amino acids. Germline V gene lookup returns CDR1 MRHNA and CDR2 SNTAGT. V was pared by 8 bases and J by 3 bases, with 10 bases of the junction left unmatched. The CDR3 sequence: CASGKPTGGHTEAFF. The CDR3 DNA reads TGTGCCAGCGGTAAACCGACAGGGGGACACACTGAAGCTTTCTTT.

The CDR3 DNA reads as TGTGCCAGCAGCCTGGATTCCTCAACTAATGAAAAACTGTTTTTT. It translates to CASSLDSSTNEKLFF. The J gene is TRBJ1-4, the V gene TRBV5-6; D gene ambiguous. The CDR3 covers 15 residues. The germline V gene encodes CDR1 SGHDT and CDR2 YYEEEE. V was clipped by 4 bases and J by 0 bases, with 10 bases between them. Complete variable domain (other parts from reference TRBV5-6 and TRBJ1-4): DAGVTQSPTHLIKTRGQQVTLRCSPKSGHDTVSWYQQALGQGPQFIFQYYEEEERQRGNFPDRFSGHQFPNYSSELNVNALLLGDSALYLCASSLDSSTNEKLFFGSGTQLSVL.

This clone came up once. The V call is TRBV28, the J call TRBJ1-1; a weak D match, TRBD1 (6 bases). Deletions cut 8 bases from V and 4 bases from J, with 17 bases between. Germline V gives CDR1 MDHEN, CDR2 SYDVKM. The CDR3 runs to 14 residues. The CDR3: CASGPGGAGTEAFF. CDR3 sequence (DNA): TGTGCCAGCGGACCCGGGGGGGCGGGCACTGAAGCTTTCTTT.

V and J are TRBV10-3 and TRBJ2-2; TRBD1 might be the D (6 bases). V lost 8 bases to trimming and J lost 4 bases, with 23 bases between them. Per germline, CDR1 ENHRY and CDR2 SYGVKD. This CDR3 region has 17 residues. The CDR3 is CAIDTDDTGSVTGELFF. CDR3 in DNA: TGTGCCATCGACACCGATGACACAGGGTCCGTCACCGGGGAGCTGTTTTTT.

The CDR3 sequence: CAWSGGSTNTGELFF. For the CDR3, the DNA is TGTGCCTGGAGTGGAGGCAGTACAAACACCGGGGAGCTGTTTTTT. The chain links TRBV30 to TRBJ2-2; D uncertain. The CDR3 runs to 15 residues. The V gene's germline CDR1 is GTSNPN and CDR2 SVGIG (reference sequence). Trimming shortened V by 1 base and J by 2 bases, and 11 bases separated the two germline ends.

V usage is TRBV5-5 and J usage is TRBJ2-7; 8 bases are shared with TRBD1. The CDR3 runs to 14 residues. Unmatched junction bases numbered 9, after V lost 4 bases and J lost 6 bases. Germline CDR1 reads SGHKS; CDR2 reads YYEKEE (reference sequence). The CDR3 protein is CASSIGTGLLEQYF. DNA of the CDR3: TGTGCCAGCAGCATAGGGACAGGTCTTCTCGAGCAGTACTTC.

This clone showed up just once. The chain combines TRBV19 with TRBJ1-5, with 10 bases fitting TRBD1. The V gene's germline CDR1 is LNHDA and CDR2 SQIVND (reference sequence). The CDR3 is 15 amino acids. The V and J ends lost 5 bases and 5 bases, in that order; junction bases with no gene match: 6. CDR3 amino acids: CASSVGQGMDQPQHF. CDR3 DNA: TGTGCCAGTAGTGTGGGACAGGGGATGGATCAGCCCCAGCATTTT.